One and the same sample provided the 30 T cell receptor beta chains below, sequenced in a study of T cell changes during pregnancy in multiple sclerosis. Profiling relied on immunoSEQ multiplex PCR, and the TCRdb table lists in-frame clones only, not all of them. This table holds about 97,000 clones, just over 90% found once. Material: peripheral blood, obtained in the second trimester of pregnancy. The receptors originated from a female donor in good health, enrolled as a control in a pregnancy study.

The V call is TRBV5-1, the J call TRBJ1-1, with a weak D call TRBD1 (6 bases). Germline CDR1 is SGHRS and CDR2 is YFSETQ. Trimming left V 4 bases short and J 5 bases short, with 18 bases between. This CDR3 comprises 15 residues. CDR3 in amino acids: CASSPDSAGRTEAFF. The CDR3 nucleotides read TGCGCCAGCAGCCCGGACAGTGCCGGCAGGACTGAAGCTTTCTTT.

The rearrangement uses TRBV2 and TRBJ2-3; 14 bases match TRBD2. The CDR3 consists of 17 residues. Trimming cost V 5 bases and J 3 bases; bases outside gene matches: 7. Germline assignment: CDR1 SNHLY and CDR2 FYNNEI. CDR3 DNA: TGTGCCAGCAGTCTAAACGGACTAGCGGGGGGAACAGATACGCAGTATTTT. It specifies CASSLNGLAGGTDTQYF. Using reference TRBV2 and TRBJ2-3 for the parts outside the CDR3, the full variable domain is EPEVTQTPSHQVTQMGQEVILRCVPISNHLYFYWYRQILGQKVEFLVSFYNNEISEKSEIFDDQFSVERPDGSNFTLKIRSTKLEDSAMYFCASSLNGLAGGTDTQYFGPGTRLTVL.

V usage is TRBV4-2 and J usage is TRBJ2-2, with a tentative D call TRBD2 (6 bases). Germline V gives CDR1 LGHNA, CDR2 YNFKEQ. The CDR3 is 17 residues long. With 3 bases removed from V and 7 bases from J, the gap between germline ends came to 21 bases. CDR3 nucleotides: TGTGCCAGCAGCCACCGTCGGGACTCTCCTCCGAGCGGGGAGCTGTTTTTT. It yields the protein CASSHRRDSPPSGELFF.

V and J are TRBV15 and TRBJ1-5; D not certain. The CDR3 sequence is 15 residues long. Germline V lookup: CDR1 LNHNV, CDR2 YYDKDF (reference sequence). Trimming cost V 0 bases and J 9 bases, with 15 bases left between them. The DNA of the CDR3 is TGTGCCACCAGCAGAGATCTTGGGCACGACCTGCCCCAGCATTTT. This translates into CATSRDLGHDLPQHF.

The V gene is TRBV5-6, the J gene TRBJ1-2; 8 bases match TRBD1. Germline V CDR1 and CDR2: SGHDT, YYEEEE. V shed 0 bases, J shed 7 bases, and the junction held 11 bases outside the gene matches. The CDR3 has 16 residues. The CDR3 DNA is TGTGCCAGCAGCTTGGCGAATCCCAGGGGGCAAGGTGGCTACACCTTC. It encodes CASSLANPRGQGGYTF.

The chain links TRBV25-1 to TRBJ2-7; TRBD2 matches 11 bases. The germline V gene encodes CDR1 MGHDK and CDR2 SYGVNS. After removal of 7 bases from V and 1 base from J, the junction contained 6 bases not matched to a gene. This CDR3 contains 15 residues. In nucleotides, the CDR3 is TGTGCCAGCACCTCTAGCGGGGGGCTTTCCTACGAGCAGTACTTC. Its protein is CASTSSGGLSYEQYF.

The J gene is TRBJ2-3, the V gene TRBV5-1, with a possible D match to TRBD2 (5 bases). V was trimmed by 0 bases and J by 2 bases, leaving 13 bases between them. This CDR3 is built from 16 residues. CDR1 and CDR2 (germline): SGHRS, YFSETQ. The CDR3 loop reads CASSLVGGGLTDTQYF. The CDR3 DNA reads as TGCGCCAGCAGCTTGGTAGGAGGTGGGCTCACAGATACGCAGTATTTT.

The DNA of the CDR3 is TGCGCCAGCAGCTTGGCAGGGCAGGAGGAGACCCAGTACTTC. This encodes CASSLAGQEETQYF. This sequence joins TRBV5-1 and TRBJ2-5, with D maybe TRBD1 (5 bases). Germline CDR1 SGHRS, CDR2 YFSETQ. V lost 0 bases and J 5 bases, leaving 11 bases between the germline ends. The CDR3 consists of 14 residues.

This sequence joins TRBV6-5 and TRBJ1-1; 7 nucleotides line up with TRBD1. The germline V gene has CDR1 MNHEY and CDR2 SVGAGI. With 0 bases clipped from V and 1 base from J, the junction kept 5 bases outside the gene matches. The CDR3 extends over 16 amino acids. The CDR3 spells CASSYSTGRTNTEAFF. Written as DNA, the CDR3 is TGTGCCAGCAGTTACTCGACAGGGCGGACGAACACTGAAGCTTTCTTT.

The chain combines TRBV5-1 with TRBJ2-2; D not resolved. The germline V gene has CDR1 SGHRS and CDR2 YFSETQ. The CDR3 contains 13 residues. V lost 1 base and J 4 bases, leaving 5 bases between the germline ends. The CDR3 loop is CASSLTVTGELFF. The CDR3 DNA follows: TGCGCCAGCAGCTTGACAGTCACCGGGGAGCTGTTTTTT.

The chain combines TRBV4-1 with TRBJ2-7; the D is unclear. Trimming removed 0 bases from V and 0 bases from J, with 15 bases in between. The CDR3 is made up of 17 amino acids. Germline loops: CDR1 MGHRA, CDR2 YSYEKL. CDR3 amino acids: CASSQEAVGASSYEQYF. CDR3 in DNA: TGCGCCAGCAGCCAAGAGGCGGTGGGTGCGAGCTCCTACGAGCAGTACTTC.

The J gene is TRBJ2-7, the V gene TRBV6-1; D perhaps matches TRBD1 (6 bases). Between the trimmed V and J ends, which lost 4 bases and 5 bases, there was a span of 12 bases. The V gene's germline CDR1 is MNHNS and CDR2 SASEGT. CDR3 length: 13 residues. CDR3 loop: CASSVQGFHEQYF. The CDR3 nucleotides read TGTGCCAGCAGTGTACAGGGCTTCCACGAGCAGTACTTC.

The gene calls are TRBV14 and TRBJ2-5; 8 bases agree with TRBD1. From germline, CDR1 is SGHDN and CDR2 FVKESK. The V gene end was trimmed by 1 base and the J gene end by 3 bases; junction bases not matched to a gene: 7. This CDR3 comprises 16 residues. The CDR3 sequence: CASSQGDRSFKETQYF. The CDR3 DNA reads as TGTGCCAGCAGCCAAGGGGACAGGTCCTTTAAAGAGACCCAGTACTTC.

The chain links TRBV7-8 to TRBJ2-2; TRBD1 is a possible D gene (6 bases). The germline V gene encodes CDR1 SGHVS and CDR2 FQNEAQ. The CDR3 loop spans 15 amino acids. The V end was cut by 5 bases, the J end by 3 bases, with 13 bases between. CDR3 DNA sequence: TGTGCCAGCAGCGCCCGGACAGCACACACCGGGGAGCTGTTTTTT. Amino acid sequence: CASSARTAHTGELFF.

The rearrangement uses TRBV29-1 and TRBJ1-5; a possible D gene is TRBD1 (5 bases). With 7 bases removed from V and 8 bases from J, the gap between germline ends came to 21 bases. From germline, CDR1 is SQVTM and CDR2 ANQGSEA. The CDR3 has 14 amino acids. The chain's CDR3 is CSAGQGSIAEPQHF. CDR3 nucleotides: TGCAGCGCCGGGCAGGGTTCGATTGCAGAGCCCCAGCATTTT.

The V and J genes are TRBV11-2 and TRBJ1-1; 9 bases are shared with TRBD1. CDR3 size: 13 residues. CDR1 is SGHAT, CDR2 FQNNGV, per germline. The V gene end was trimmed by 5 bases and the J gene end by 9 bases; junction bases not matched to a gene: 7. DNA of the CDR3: TGTGCCAGCAGCCAAAACAGGGGGCGGAAAGCTTTCTTT. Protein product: CASSQNRGRKAFF.

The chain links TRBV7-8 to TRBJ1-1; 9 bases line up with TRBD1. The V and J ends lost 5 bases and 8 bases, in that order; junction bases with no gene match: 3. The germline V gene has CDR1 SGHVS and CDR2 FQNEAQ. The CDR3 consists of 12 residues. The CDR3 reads CASSKTGGEAFF. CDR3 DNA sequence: TGTGCCAGCAGCAAAACAGGGGGCGAAGCTTTCTTT.

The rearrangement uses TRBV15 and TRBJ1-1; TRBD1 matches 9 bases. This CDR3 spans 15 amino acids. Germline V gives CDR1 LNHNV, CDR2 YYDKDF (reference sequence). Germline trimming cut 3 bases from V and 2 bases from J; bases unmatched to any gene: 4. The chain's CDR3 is CATSSYRGQNTEAFF. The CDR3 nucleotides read TGTGCCACCAGCAGCTACAGGGGGCAAAACACTGAAGCTTTCTTT. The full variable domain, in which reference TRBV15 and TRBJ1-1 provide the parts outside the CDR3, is DAMVIQNPRYQVTQFGKPVTLSCSQTLNHNVMYWYQQKSSQAPKLLFHYYDKDFNNEADTPDNFQSRRPNTSFCFLDIRSPGLGDTAMYLCATSSYRGQNTEAFFGQGTRLTVV.

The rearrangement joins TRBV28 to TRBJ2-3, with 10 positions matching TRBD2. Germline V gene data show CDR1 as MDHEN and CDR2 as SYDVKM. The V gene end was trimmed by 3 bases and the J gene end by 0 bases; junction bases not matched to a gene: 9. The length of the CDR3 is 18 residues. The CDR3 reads CASSFPLAGVVSTDTQYF. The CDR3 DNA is TGTGCCAGCAGTTTCCCCCTAGCGGGAGTCGTTAGCACAGATACGCAGTATTTT.

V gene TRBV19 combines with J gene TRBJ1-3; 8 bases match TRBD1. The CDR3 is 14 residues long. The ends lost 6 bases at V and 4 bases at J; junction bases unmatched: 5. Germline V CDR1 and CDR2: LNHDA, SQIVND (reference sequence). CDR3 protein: CASSLDRGGNTIYF. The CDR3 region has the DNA TGTGCCAGTAGCCTCGACAGGGGAGGAAACACCATATATTTT.

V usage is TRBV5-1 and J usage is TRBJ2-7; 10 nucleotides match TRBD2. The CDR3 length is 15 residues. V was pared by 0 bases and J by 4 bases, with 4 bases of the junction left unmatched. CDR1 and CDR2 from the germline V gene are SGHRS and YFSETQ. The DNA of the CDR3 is TGCGCCAGCAGCTTGGTTCTAGCGGGAGAGTACGAGCAGTACTTC. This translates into CASSLVLAGEYEQYF.

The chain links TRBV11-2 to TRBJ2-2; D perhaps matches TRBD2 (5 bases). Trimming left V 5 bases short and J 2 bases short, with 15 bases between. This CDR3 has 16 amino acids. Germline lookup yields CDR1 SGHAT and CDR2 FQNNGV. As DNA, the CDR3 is TGTGCCAGCAGCCAAAGGAAGAGGGAAAACACCGGGGAGCTGTTTTTT. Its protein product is CASSQRKRENTGELFF.

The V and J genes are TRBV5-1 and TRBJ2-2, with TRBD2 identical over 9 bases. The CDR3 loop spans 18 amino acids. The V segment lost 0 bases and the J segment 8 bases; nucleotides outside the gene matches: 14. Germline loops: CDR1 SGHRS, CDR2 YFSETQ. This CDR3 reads CASSLEVWRGGRSGELFF. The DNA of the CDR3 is TGCGCCAGCAGCTTGGAAGTTTGGCGGGGGGGCCGGTCTGGGGAGCTGTTTTTT.

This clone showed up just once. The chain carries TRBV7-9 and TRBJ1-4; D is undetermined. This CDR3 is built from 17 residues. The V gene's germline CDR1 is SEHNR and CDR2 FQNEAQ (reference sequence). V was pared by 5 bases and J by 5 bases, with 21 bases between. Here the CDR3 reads CASSPQRFITANEKLFF. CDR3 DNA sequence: TGTGCCAGCAGCCCGCAACGATTCATAACCGCGAATGAAAAACTGTTTTTT.

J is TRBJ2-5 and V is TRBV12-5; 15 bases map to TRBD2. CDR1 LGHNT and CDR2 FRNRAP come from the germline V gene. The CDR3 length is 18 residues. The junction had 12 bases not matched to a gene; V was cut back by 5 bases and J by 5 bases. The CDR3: CASGKTWTSGRASETQYF. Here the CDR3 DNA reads TGTGCTAGTGGTAAAACGTGGACTAGCGGGAGGGCCTCGGAGACCCAGTACTTC. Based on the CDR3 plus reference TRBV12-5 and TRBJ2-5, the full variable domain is DARVTQTPRHKVTEMGQEVTMRCQPILGHNTVFWYRQTMMQGLELLAYFRNRAPLDDSGMPKDRFSAEMPDATLATLKIQPSEPRDSAVYFCASGKTWTSGRASETQYFGPGTRLLVL.

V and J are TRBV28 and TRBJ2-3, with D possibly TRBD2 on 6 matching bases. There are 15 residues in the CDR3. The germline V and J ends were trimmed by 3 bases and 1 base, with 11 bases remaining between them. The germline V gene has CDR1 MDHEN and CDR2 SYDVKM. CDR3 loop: CASSFPSGGTDTQYF. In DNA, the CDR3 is TGTGCCAGCAGTTTCCCCTCGGGGGGCACAGATACGCAGTATTTT.

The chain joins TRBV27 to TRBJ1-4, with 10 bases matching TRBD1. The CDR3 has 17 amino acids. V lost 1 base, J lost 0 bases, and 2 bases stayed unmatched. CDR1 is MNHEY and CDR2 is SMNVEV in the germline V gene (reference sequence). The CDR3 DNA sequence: TGTGCCAGCAGTTTATTGGGGACAGGGGCAACTAATGAAAAACTGTTTTTT. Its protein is CASSLLGTGATNEKLFF.

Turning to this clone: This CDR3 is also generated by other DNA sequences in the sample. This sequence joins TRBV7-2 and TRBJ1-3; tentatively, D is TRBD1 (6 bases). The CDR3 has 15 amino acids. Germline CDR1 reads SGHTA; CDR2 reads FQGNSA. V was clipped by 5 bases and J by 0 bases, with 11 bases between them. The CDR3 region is CASSRTGLSGNTIYF. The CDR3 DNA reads TGTGCCAGCAGCCGAACAGGGCTCTCTGGAAACACCATATATTTT.

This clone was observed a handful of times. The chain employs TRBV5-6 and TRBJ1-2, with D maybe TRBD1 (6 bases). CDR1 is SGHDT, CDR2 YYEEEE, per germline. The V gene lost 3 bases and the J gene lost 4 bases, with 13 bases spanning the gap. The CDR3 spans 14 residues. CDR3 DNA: TGTGCCAGCAGCTCGGGGAGGGGGATCTATGGCTACACCTTC. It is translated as CASSSGRGIYGYTF.

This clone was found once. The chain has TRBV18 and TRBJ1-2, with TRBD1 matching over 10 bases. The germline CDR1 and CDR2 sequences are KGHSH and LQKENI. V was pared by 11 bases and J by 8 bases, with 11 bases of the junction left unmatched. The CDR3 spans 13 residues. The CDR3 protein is CAGTTGGREGYTF. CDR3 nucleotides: TGTGCCGGGACGACAGGGGGCCGTGAGGGCTACACCTTC.